A selection of T cell receptor beta chains follows, all from one sample in a study of molecular identifiers for immune sequencing clone quantification. TCRdb itself ran the PCR reads through MiXCR, one entry per CDR3 protein. The sample yields tens of thousands of distinct CDR3 sequences, 15% to 20% seen once. The sample comprised naive CD8+ T cells from blood, with Jurkat cell RNA spiked in. These receptors came from a human donor in good health. Some libraries in this study had Jurkat cell RNA spiked in. CDR3s include the opening cysteine and the closing phenylalanine or tryptophan. D genes are given only for firm matches. Clone sizes are given selectively: once, few, many, or a class where the clone is expanded.

cdr3_nt cdr3_aa d_call clone_size j_call v_call
TGCGCCAGCAGCCCCTCCGCGCGGGATAGAGTACTATACGAGCAGTACTTC CASSPSARDRVLYEQYF NA NA TRBJ2-7 TRBV5-1
TGTGCCAGCAGTGAGTGGCAAAGCTATGGCTACACCTTC CASSEWQSYGYTF NA many TRBJ1-2 TRBV6-1
TGTGCCAGCAGCTCGTGGGGACGGAATTACAATGAGCAGTTCTTC CASSSWGRNYNEQFF NA NA TRBJ2-1 TRBV7-8
TGTGCCAGCAGCCAAGTGGGAAGGGTTGGCTCACCCCTCCACTTT CASSQVGRVGSPLHF NA many TRBJ1-6 TRBV14
TGTGCCAGCAGTTTGGGTCTGGATAATTCACCCCTCCACTTT CASSLGLDNSPLHF NA NA TRBJ1-6 TRBV27
TGTGCCAGCAGCTTGGATCCGGGACAGGGGTTGACCGGGGAGCTGTTTTTT CASSLDPGQGLTGELFF TRBD1 many TRBJ2-2 TRBV5-4
TGTGCCAGCAGCAAGGACAGGGGGCTAACCAAAAACATTCAGTACTTC CASSKDRGLTKNIQYF NA many TRBJ2-4 TRBV21-1
TGTGCCACCTTAGGACAGGGAGTGACTGAAGCTTTCTTT CATLGQGVTEAFF TRBD1 NA TRBJ1-1 TRBV15
TGTGCCAGCGGCACCACAGGTCTAACCTACGAGCAGTACTTC CASGTTGLTYEQYF NA many TRBJ2-7 TRBV27
TGTGCCAGCAGCTTATCAGGCTCTGGGGCCAACGTCCTGACTTTC CASSLSGSGANVLTF NA many TRBJ2-6 TRBV13
TGTGCCAGCAGCCAGATATCAGCGGGGATCGCAGATACGCAGTATTTT CASSQISAGIADTQYF TRBD2 many TRBJ2-3 TRBV7-9
TGTGCCAGCAGTTCATTAGATGGGACAGGGCCTTATAGCAATCAGCCCCAGCATTTT CASSSLDGTGPYSNQPQHF TRBD1 many TRBJ1-5 TRBV28
TGTGCCAGCAGCAAAAGGAAGGGAGCCAGCACTGAAGCTTTCTTT CASSKRKGASTEAFF NA NA TRBJ1-1 TRBV21-1
TGTGCCAGCAGTCTCCGGGACAGGGACGACTACGAGCAGTACTTC CASSLRDRDDYEQYF TRBD1 few TRBJ2-7 TRBV12-3/TRBV12-4
TGCGCCAGCGTCGGTGAGAGGTCCTACGAGCAGTACTTC CASVGERSYEQYF NA many TRBJ2-7 TRBV5-1
TGTGCCAGCAGCATCGGGACAGGGGGACGCTACGAGCAGTACTTC CASSIGTGGRYEQYF TRBD1 many TRBJ2-7 TRBV12-3/TRBV12-4
TGTGCCACCAGCAGAGGAAACGGCGCAAGGTCTGAAAAACTGTTTTTT CATSRGNGARSEKLFF NA few TRBJ1-4 TRBV15
TGCAGCGTTCTGACGGGGGGCAATCAGCCCCAGCATTTT CSVLTGGNQPQHF NA many TRBJ1-5 TRBV29-1
TGTGCCAGCAGTGAAGCCCGGACTAGCACAGACAATGAGCAGTTCTTC CASSEARTSTDNEQFF TRBD2 NA TRBJ2-1 TRBV2
TGTGCCAGCAGCTTTGGTGAAACCTACGAGCAGTACTTC CASSFGETYEQYF NA few TRBJ2-7 TRBV14
TGCAGCGTTGTCGGGGGCGGCACCGGGGAGCTGTTTTTT CSVVGGGTGELFF NA many TRBJ2-2 TRBV29-1
TGTGCCAGCAGCCACCGGGAGTCAAGCACAGATACGCAGTATTTT CASSHRESSTDTQYF NA many TRBJ2-3 TRBV7-9
TGCAGCGTTGCTGGCCAAGGGGCCCAGTACTTC CSVAGQGAQYF NA many TRBJ2-5 TRBV29-1
TGTGCCAGCAGCGTAGGCCCTTTTACTAATGAGCAGTTCTTC CASSVGPFTNEQFF NA NA TRBJ2-1 TRBV9
TGCAGTGCTGATGAGGGATTAAATGAGCAGTTCTTC CSADEGLNEQFF NA many TRBJ2-1 TRBV20-1
TGCGCCAGCAGCCCCGGTCCACTAGCAGATACGCAGTATTTT CASSPGPLADTQYF NA medium-sized TRBJ2-3 TRBV4-1
TGTGCCAGCAGCCTAGGACTAGCGCGGTTCTTC CASSLGLARFF TRBD2 many TRBJ2-1 TRBV14
TGTGCCAGCAGTTTAGGTATCGGCGGGAGGGAGTTCTTC CASSLGIGGREFF TRBD2 many TRBJ2-1 TRBV27
TGTGCCAGCAGCGCCGGGACTAGCGGCCACGGGGCGACCCAGTACTTC CASSAGTSGHGATQYF TRBD2 few TRBJ2-5 TRBV5-6
TGTGCCAGCAGTCCCTCGGGCGCCGGGGAGCTGTTTTTT CASSPSGAGELFF NA many TRBJ2-2 TRBV12-3/TRBV12-4
TGCGCCAGCAGCCACCAAGCGGGCCAATCCGGCTACGAGCAGTACTTC CASSHQAGQSGYEQYF NA many TRBJ2-7 TRBV4-1
TGTGCCAGCAGTACCGACAGAACTGAAGCTTTCTTT CASSTDRTEAFF NA many TRBJ1-1 TRBV13
TGTGCCAGCAGTGAATATTCCCCAGATACGCAGTATTTT CASSEYSPDTQYF NA medium-sized TRBJ2-3 TRBV25-1
TGCGCCAGCAGCAAGGGACTAGCGGGAGGGCCGGGCAATGAGCAGTTCTTC CASSKGLAGGPGNEQFF TRBD2 few TRBJ2-1 TRBV5-1
TGTGCCAGCAGTTATACGGGACAGGGAGCCGGGGAGCTGTTTTTT CASSYTGQGAGELFF TRBD1 many TRBJ2-2 TRBV6-5
TGTGCCAGCAGCCAGTCTTTGGCACAGGGGGACATCTATAATTCACCCCTCCACTTT CASSQSLAQGDIYNSPLHF TRBD1 many TRBJ1-6 TRBV6-6
TGTGCCAGTACCCTTGGGAATCAGCCCCAGCATTTT CASTLGNQPQHF NA NA TRBJ1-5 TRBV19